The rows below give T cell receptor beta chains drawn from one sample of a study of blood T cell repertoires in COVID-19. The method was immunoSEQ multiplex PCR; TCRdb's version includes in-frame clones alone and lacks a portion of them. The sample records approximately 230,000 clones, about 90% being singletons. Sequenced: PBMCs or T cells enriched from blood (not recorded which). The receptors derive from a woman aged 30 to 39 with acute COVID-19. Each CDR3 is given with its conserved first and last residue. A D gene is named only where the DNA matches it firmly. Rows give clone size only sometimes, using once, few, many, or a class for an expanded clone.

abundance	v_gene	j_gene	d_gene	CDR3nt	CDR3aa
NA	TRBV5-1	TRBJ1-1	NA	TGCGCCAGCAGCTTGGCAGTACAGACGAACACTGAAGCTTTCTTT	CASSLAVQTNTEAFF
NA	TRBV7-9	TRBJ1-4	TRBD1	TGTGCCAGCAGCCTCGGGACAGGGGAAAAACTGTTTTTT	CASSLGTGEKLFF
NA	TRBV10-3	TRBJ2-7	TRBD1	TGTGCCATCTCGACAGCCGGGACAGGGGGATACGAGCAGTACTTC	CAISTAGTGGYEQYF
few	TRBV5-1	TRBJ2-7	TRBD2	TGCGCCAGCAGCTACTCAACCGGGCTAGCGGGGAATTTCGGCGAGCAGTACTTC	CASSYSTGLAGNFGEQYF
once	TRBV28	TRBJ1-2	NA	TGTGCCAGCAGCGTGTCATCCGGGACATACTATGGCTACACCTTC	CASSVSSGTYYGYTF
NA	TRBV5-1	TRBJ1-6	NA	TGCGCCAGCAGCTTGGACGGCGGATATAATTCACCCCTCCACTTT	CASSLDGGYNSPLHF
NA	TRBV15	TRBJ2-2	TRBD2	TGTGCCACCAGCAGAGATCTCGTATTCGAGCTCATAACTAGCGGGAGGGCCAGCGGGGAGCTGTTTTTT	CATSRDLVFELITSGRASGELFF
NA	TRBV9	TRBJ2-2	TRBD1	TGTGCCAGCAGCGTAGTGGACAGGGGTTGGAGTAGCACCGGGGAGCTGTTTTTT	CASSVVDRGWSSTGELFF
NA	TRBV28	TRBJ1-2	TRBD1	TGTGCCAGCGTAACAGGGGGGATATTCTATGGCTACACCTTC	CASVTGGIFYGYTF
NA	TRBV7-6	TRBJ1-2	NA	TGTGCCAGCAGCTCACAGGGTAGGGGCTACACCTTC	CASSSQGRGYTF
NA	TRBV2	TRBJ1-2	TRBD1	TGTGCCAGCAGTGAATACCGGGACAGGGCCTTAACTGATGGCTACACCTTC	CASSEYRDRALTDGYTF
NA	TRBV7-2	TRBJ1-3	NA	TGTGCCAGCAGCTTAGTGAGGGGAAACACCATATATTTT	CASSLVRGNTIYF
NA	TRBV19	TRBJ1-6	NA	TGTGCCAGTAGTATAGGGGGCCCAGCATCACCCCTCCACTTT	CASSIGGPASPLHF
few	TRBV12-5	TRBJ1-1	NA	TGTGCTAGTGGTTCCGGACAGACGAACACTGAAGCTTTCTTT	CASGSGQTNTEAFF
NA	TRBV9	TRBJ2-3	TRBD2	TGTGCCAGCAGCGTCACGGGGGGAATAGAAGATACGCAGTATTTT	CASSVTGGIEDTQYF